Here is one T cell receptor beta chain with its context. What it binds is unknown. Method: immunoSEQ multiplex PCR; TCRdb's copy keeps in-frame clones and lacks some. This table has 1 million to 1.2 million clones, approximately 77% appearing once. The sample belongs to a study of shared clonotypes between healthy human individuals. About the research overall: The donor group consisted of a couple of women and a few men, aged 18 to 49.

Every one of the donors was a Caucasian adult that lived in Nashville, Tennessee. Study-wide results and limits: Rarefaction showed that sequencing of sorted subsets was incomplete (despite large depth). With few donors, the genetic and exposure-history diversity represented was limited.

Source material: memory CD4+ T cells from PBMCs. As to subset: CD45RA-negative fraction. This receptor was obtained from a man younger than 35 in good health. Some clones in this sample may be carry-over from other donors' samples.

The CDR3 DNA reads as TGTGCCAGCAGCTCAGACAGGGGCTTATATCAGCCCCAGCATTTT. Residues: CASSSDRGLYQPQHF. This chain uses TRBV5-6 with TRBJ1-5; 8 bases are a match to TRBD1. This CDR3 has 15 residues. The trim removed 3 bases at V and 5 bases at J, leaving 7 bases unmatched. Per germline, CDR1 SGHDT and CDR2 YYEEEE.